This T cell receptor (beta chain) was captured in a study of CD8+ T cells in alopecia areata. Germline V lookup: CDR1 SEHNR, CDR2 FQNEAQ (reference sequence). Between the trimmed V and J ends, which lost 1 base and 7 bases, there was a span of 7 bases. There are 12 residues in the CDR3. Once RNA had been extracted, it was reverse transcribed into cDNA to act as the sequencing template. TCRdb keeps only in-frame clones here, not all; method: immunoSEQ multiplex PCR. The table records almost 35,000 clones, roughly 50% of them present only once. Alopecia areata patients provided lesional scalp punch biopsies and peripheral blood.

The material sequenced was NKG2D-high CD8+ T cells sorted from blood. The chain has TRBV7-9 and TRBJ1-1; unclear D gene. The clonotype was recovered from a human donor with alopecia areata. CDR3 residues: CASSLGADEAFF. The DNA for the CDR3 is TGTGCCAGCAGCTTAGGGGCAGATGAAGCTTTCTTT.